This T cell receptor beta chain was observed in a study of cytomegalovirus exposure and HLA in healthy donors. A multiplex PCR was run with 60 Vbeta primers and 13 Jbeta primers. Using immunoSEQ multiplex PCR, the repertoire was profiled, and TCRdb retains in-frame clones only, with some absent. Of some 100,000 clones in the sample, 76% are singletons; the top ten hold roughly a sixth. Note on this clone: Its specificity is not known.

Germline V gives CDR1 MGHRA, CDR2 YSYEKL. V was shortened by 4 bases and J by 13 bases, with 16 bases between the two germline ends. The CDR3 is made up of 13 amino acids. Study-wide findings and caveats: Some V segments could not be told apart, so they were left out, TRBV6-2 and TRBV6-3 among them. For most subjects, TCR beta sequences were reported to predict HLA-A and HLA-B alleles with accuracy. Further analysis was carried out later, and it showed several of the most significant clusters appearing linked to common viral pathogens.

The chain carries TRBV4-1 and TRBJ1-4; D uncertain. This receptor was taken from a man aged 50-59 years in good health and CMV-seropositive. The sample consisted of PBMCs. The CDR3: CASSPTSTLGLFF. The DNA of the CDR3 is TGCGCCAGCAGCCCTACTTCGACATTGGGACTGTTTTTT.